The next 19 T cell receptor beta chains were all read from a single sample in a study of cytomegalovirus exposure and HLA in healthy donors. 13 Jbeta primers and 60 Vbeta primers were used for the PCR. Measured with immunoSEQ multiplex PCR; TCRdb has only the in-frame clones, and not every one. The sample includes 150,000 to 250,000 clones, approximately 85% of them seen just once. Sequences were obtained from PBMCs. The receptors were gathered from a woman in her 50s in good health and CMV-seropositive.

This clone has more than one count but fewer than ten. The V gene is TRBV28, the J gene TRBJ1-2; 7 bases are shared with TRBD1. Losses at the gene ends were 6 bases for V and 6 bases for J; bases not matched to a gene: 7. Germline V CDR1 and CDR2: MDHEN, SYDVKM. This CDR3 has 13 amino acids. The CDR3 nucleotides are TGTGCCAGCAGAACAGGGACAGCTAATGGCTACACCTTC. Encoded protein: CASRTGTANGYTF.

J is TRBJ1-6 and V is TRBV4-3, with TRBD1 matching over 9 bases. The CDR3 length is 15 residues. Germline V CDR1 and CDR2: LGHNA, YSLEER. V lost 2 bases and J lost 8; bases outside the gene matches: 4. The CDR3 reads CASSQSQGADSPLHF. CDR3 coding DNA: TGCGCCAGCAGCCAATCACAGGGGGCGGATTCACCCCTCCACTTT.

The chain has TRBV10-3 and TRBJ2-7; 10 bases map to TRBD2. The V segment lost 8 bases and the J segment 2 bases; nucleotides outside the gene matches: 3. CDR3 size: 13 residues. Germline-derived CDR1 and CDR2 are ENHRY and SYGVKD. The CDR3: CAIQGTSAYEQYF. In DNA form, the CDR3 reads TGTGCCATCCAAGGGACTAGCGCCTACGAGCAGTACTTC.

V and J are TRBV27 and TRBJ2-4; TRBD1 is a possible D gene (7 bases). The germline V and J ends were trimmed by 5 bases and 2 bases, with 19 bases remaining between them. This CDR3 contains 17 residues. Germline V gene sequence: CDR1 MNHEY, CDR2 SMNVEV (reference sequence). The CDR3 DNA reads as TGTGCCAGCAGTACCAGACAGGGCGGGGCCCCCAAAAACATTCAGTACTTC. Protein: CASSTRQGGAPKNIQYF.

This rearrangement joins TRBV18 to TRBJ1-1; D might be TRBD1 (6 bases). The CDR3 sequence is 16 residues long. CDR1 KGHSH and CDR2 LQKENI come from the germline V gene. V lost 3 bases and J lost 9, with 23 bases in between. The CDR3 is CASSPAYLTGPGKAFF. The CDR3 nucleotides read TGTGCCAGCTCACCCGCCTACCTTACAGGGCCAGGAAAAGCTTTCTTT.

The J gene is TRBJ2-7, the V gene TRBV5-4; D might be TRBD1 (5 bases). CDR3 length: 12 amino acids. Trimming took 2 bases from V and 5 from J, leaving 8 bases between them. Germline CDR1 SGHNT, CDR2 YYREEE (reference sequence). The CDR3 region has the DNA TGTGCCAGCAGCTTCTCAGGGAACGAGCAGTACTTC. Its translation is CASSFSGNEQYF. The complete variable domain, with remaining parts taken from reference TRBV5-4 and TRBJ2-7, reads ETGVTQSPTHLIKTRGQQVTLRCSSQSGHNTVSWYQQALGQGPQFIFQYYREEENGRGNFPPRFSGLQFPNYSSELNVNALELDDSALYLCASSFSGNEQYFGPGTRLTVT.

The chain employs TRBV2 and TRBJ1-2, with D maybe TRBD1 (5 bases). Per the germline V gene, CDR1 is SNHLY and CDR2 is FYNNEI. The length of the CDR3 is 12 residues. V lost 10 bases and J 6 bases, leaving 15 bases between the germline ends. The CDR3 spells CATKIQGDGYTF. Here the CDR3 DNA reads TGTGCCACCAAAATCCAGGGTGATGGCTACACCTTC.

The rearrangement uses TRBV5-4 and TRBJ2-7, with TRBD2 as a possible D gene (5 bases). The CDR3 has 13 amino acids. Germline V CDR1 and CDR2: SGHNT, YYREEE (reference sequence). The V and J ends lost 0 bases and 2 bases respectively, with 6 bases between them. The CDR3 DNA reads TGTGCCAGCAGCTTGGTCGGGACCTACGAGCAGTACTTC. It encodes CASSLVGTYEQYF.

The V and J genes are TRBV28 and TRBJ1-2; a possible D gene is TRBD1 (5 bases). The CDR3 is 11 amino acids. Deletions cut 6 bases from V and 5 bases from J, with 7 bases between. In germline, CDR1 is MDHEN, CDR2 SYDVKM. CDR3 region: CASRQEYGYTF. CDR3 in DNA: TGTGCCAGCAGACAGGAATATGGCTACACCTTC.

This clone was detected only a few times. The genes are TRBV7-9 and TRBJ2-3; D remains ambiguous. Germline CDR1 reads SEHNR; CDR2 reads FQNEAQ (reference sequence). Trimming shortened V by 2 bases and J by 5 bases, and 5 bases separated the two germline ends. This CDR3 contains 12 residues. CDR3 coding DNA: TGTGCCAGCAGCTTATCGGGAGATACGCAGTATTTT. This gives the protein CASSLSGDTQYF.

The rearrangement uses TRBV2 and TRBJ2-7; 8 bases line up with TRBD1. The V gene end was trimmed by 6 bases and the J gene end by 3 bases; junction bases not matched to a gene: 13. Germline V gene lookup returns CDR1 SNHLY and CDR2 FYNNEI. This CDR3 is built from 16 residues. CDR3 residues: CASSRNDRDRFYEQYF. The CDR3, as DNA: TGTGCCAGCAGCCGGAACGACCGGGACAGGTTCTACGAGCAGTACTTC.

The V gene is TRBV4-1, the J gene TRBJ2-7, with D hard to call. V dropped 6 bases and J dropped 0 bases, with 9 bases sitting between them. The CDR3 totals 13 residues. The germline CDR1 and CDR2 sequences are MGHRA and YSYEKL. Here the CDR3 reads CASRAPDSYEQYF. In DNA, the CDR3 is TGCGCCAGCAGGGCACCCGACTCCTACGAGCAGTACTTC.

This chain uses TRBV5-6 with TRBJ1-2; 8 bases agree with TRBD1. This CDR3 region has 15 residues. Trimming cost V 3 bases and J 7 bases; bases outside gene matches: 11. Germline-derived CDR1 and CDR2 are SGHDT and YYEEEE. CDR3 amino acids: CASSYRDRMHGGYTF. CDR3 in DNA: TGTGCCAGCAGCTACCGGGACAGGATGCATGGTGGCTACACCTTC. Looking up the rest from reference TRBV5-6 and TRBJ1-2 gives the full variable domain: DAGVTQSPTHLIKTRGQQVTLRCSPKSGHDTVSWYQQALGQGPQFIFQYYEEEERQRGNFPDRFSGHQFPNYSSELNVNALLLGDSALYLCASSYRDRMHGGYTFGSGTRLTVV.

This clone was counted once. The genes are TRBV13 and TRBJ2-7, with 10 bases fitting TRBD2. This CDR3 is 16 amino acids long. J was trimmed by 2 bases and V by 3 bases; bases with no gene match: 7. Germline CDR1 PRHDT, CDR2 FYEKMQ (reference sequence). The CDR3 loop is CASSFHPSGSPYEQYF. The CDR3 nucleotides read TGTGCCAGCAGCTTCCATCCTAGCGGGAGCCCCTACGAGCAGTACTTC. Using reference TRBV13 and TRBJ2-7 for the parts outside the CDR3, the full variable domain is AAGVIQSPRHLIKEKRETATLKCYPIPRHDTVYWYQQGPGQDPQFLISFYEKMQSDKGSIPDRFSAQQFSDYHSELNMSSLELGDSALYFCASSFHPSGSPYEQYFGPGTRLTVT.

This sequence joins TRBV11-3 and TRBJ2-3; 8 positions agree with TRBD2. Germline V CDR1 and CDR2: SGHNT, YENEEA. J lost 1 base, V lost 6 bases, and 6 bases had no gene match. This CDR3 region has 15 residues. CDR3 nucleotide sequence: TGTGCCAGCAGTTATAGCGGGGATCGCACAGATACGCAGTATTTT. This gives the protein CASSYSGDRTDTQYF.

The chain joins TRBV6-6 to TRBJ2-3, with D perhaps matching TRBD1 (6 bases). CDR3 size: 15 residues. V was trimmed by 0 bases and J by 2 bases, leaving 9 bases between them. Germline V gene lookup returns CDR1 MNHNY and CDR2 SVGAGI (reference sequence). The CDR3 DNA reads TGTGCCAGCAGTTACTCGAAGGGGGACACAGATACGCAGTATTTT. This encodes CASSYSKGDTDTQYF.

V is TRBV2 and J is TRBJ2-5, with TRBD2 as a possible D gene (7 bases). Trimming left V 4 bases short and J 4 bases short, with 16 bases between. The CDR3 runs to 15 residues. Germline V gene data show CDR1 as SNHLY and CDR2 as FYNNEI. The CDR3 sequence is CASSVIPGEGETQYF. The CDR3 DNA follows: TGTGCCAGCAGTGTTATTCCAGGGGAGGGAGAGACCCAGTACTTC.

The rearrangement links TRBV10-3 to TRBJ2-7, with 10 bases matching TRBD1. V gave up 5 bases and J gave up 0 bases; unmatched junction bases: 4. The length of the CDR3 is 15 residues. The germline V gene encodes CDR1 ENHRY and CDR2 SYGVKD. This CDR3 is CAISRQGASSYEQYF. The CDR3 DNA reads as TGTGCCATCAGTCGACAGGGGGCCTCCTCCTACGAGCAGTACTTC.

The chain carries TRBV7-9 and TRBJ2-5, with D maybe TRBD1 (5 bases). V lost 3 bases to trimming and J lost 5 bases, with 10 bases between them. CDR3 size: 13 residues. Germline V CDR1 and CDR2: SEHNR, FQNEAQ (reference sequence). Here the CDR3 DNA reads TGTGCCAGCAGCTTTATAGGGGTTGAGACCCAGTACTTC. Translating it yields CASSFIGVETQYF.